The 18 T cell receptor beta chains below were found in one sample sequenced in a study of T cells in Graves' hyperthyroidism and ophthalmopathy. Template material for amplifying TCR beta CDR3 regions consisted of RNA transcripts. TCR CDR3 regions were first amplified by RT-PCR with HTBI primers. TCRdb ran MiXCR on the multiplex PCR reads and lists one entry per CDR3 protein. The sample comprises approximately 600,000 distinct CDR3 sequences, roughly 16% of which are singletons, and over 3.5% rests with the top ten. Sequences were obtained from blood. These receptors originate from a woman aged 25 to 39 with Graves' hyperthyroidism.

This clonotype was found many times. This chain joins TRBV30 and TRBJ1-6; D uncertain. The V end was cut by 3 bases, the J end by 0 bases, with 3 bases between. This CDR3 is built from 13 residues. Germline V CDR1 and CDR2: GTSNPN, SVGIG (reference sequence). DNA for the CDR3: TGTGCCTGGAGAAGCTCCTATAATTCACCCCTCCACTTT. This encodes CAWRSSYNSPLHF.

This clonotype occurred many times. The chain is built from TRBV27 and TRBJ2-7; no reliable D call. The V end lost 9 bases, the J end lost 0 bases, and 15 bases lay between the germline ends. Germline CDR1 is MNHEY and CDR2 is SMNVEV (reference sequence). The CDR3 has 14 residues. CDR3 residues: CASGGQTSSYEQYF. The CDR3 DNA reads TGTGCCAGTGGTGGGCAGACCTCCTCCTACGAGCAGTACTTC.

This clonotype came up once. V and J are TRBV9 and TRBJ2-7; no clear D gene. Trimming shortened V by 4 bases and J by 6 bases, and 11 bases separated the two germline ends. Germline values: CDR1 SGDLS, CDR2 YYNGEE. This CDR3 region has 12 residues. Here the CDR3 DNA reads TGTGCCAGCAGCCCACGACCCTCCGAGCAGTACTTC. It encodes CASSPRPSEQYF.

In its sample, this clonotype was seen many times. The genes are TRBV5-1 and TRBJ2-5; D perhaps matches TRBD2 (6 bases). CDR1 is SGHRS, CDR2 YFSETQ, per germline. Trimming pared 2 bases from V and 5 bases from J, leaving 16 bases between. The CDR3 covers 15 residues. CDR3 in DNA: TGCGCCAGCAGCTTAAGAGGATCGGGACTGGAGACCCAGTACTTC. Translating gives CASSLRGSGLETQYF.

This clonotype has more than one count but fewer than ten. The rearrangement uses TRBV29-1 and TRBJ2-7, with D maybe TRBD2 (6 bases). V was clipped by 7 bases and J by 9 bases, with 16 bases between them. The CDR3 extends over 11 amino acids. The germline gives CDR1 SQVTM, CDR2 ANQGSEA. The CDR3 region has the DNA TGCAGCGCCAATACCGGGACTTTGCAGTACTTC. Its protein product is CSANTGTLQYF.

This clonotype was counted a few times. The CDR3 protein is CASSYRAAKTYEQYF. The DNA of the CDR3 is TGTGCCAGCAGTTACCGAGCGGCTAAAACCTACGAGCAGTACTTC. The J gene is TRBJ2-7, the V gene TRBV6-2 or TRBV6-3; tentatively, D is TRBD2 (5 bases). The CDR3 consists of 15 residues. CDR1 MNHEY and CDR2 SVGEGT come from the germline V gene. V gave up 2 bases and J gave up 2 bases, with 13 bases separating them.

This clonotype was seen many times. The chain links TRBV11-1 to TRBJ2-3; 15 nucleotides line up with TRBD2. The germline gives CDR1 SGHAT, CDR2 FQDESV (reference sequence). V shed 5 bases and J 6 bases; nucleotides not matched to a gene: 3. This CDR3 is 15 amino acids long. In DNA form, the CDR3 reads TGTGCCAGCAGCGGACTAGCGGGAGGGTTGGATACGCAGTATTTT. This codes for CASSGLAGGLDTQYF.

This clonotype was seen at least ten times. The chain has TRBV6-4 and TRBJ2-3; TRBD2 matches 8 bases. The germline V gene encodes CDR1 MRHNA and CDR2 SNTAGT. The J segment lost 1 base and the V segment lost 6 bases, leaving 6 bases of the junction unmatched. This CDR3 is built from 15 residues. In nucleotides, the CDR3 is TGTGCCAGCAGCCAAGCGGGAGACGGCACAGATACGCAGTATTTT. It codes for CASSQAGDGTDTQYF.

The sample holds many counts of this clonotype. The J gene is TRBJ2-1, the V gene TRBV7-9; 7 positions match TRBD1. Germline CDR1 reads SEHNR; CDR2 reads FQNEAQ (reference sequence). J lost 0 bases, V lost 5 bases, and 4 bases had no gene match. The CDR3 runs 15 residues. The CDR3 here is CASSPRQGSYNEQFF. The CDR3 DNA is TGTGCCAGCAGCCCCAGACAGGGCTCCTACAATGAGCAGTTCTTC.

The chain uses TRBV7-2 and TRBJ1-5; 9 bases align to TRBD1. The CDR3 sequence is 17 residues long. J gave up 2 bases and V 5 bases, and 10 bases lay outside the gene matches. Germline lookup yields CDR1 SGHTA and CDR2 FQGNSA. The CDR3 sequence: CASSPWTGARGNQPQHF. In nucleotides, the CDR3 is TGTGCCAGCAGCCCCTGGACAGGGGCGAGGGGCAATCAGCCCCAGCATTTT.

This clonotype was detected many times. The genes are TRBV4-1 and TRBJ1-1; D possibly corresponds to TRBD1 (5 bases). Germline CDR1 and CDR2: MGHRA and YSYEKL. The CDR3 covers 13 residues. The V end lost 0 bases, the J end lost 7 bases, and 9 bases lay between the germline ends. The CDR3 loop is CASSQDRDSEAFF. The CDR3, as DNA: TGCGCCAGCAGCCAAGATCGAGACAGTGAAGCTTTCTTT.

This chain joins TRBV30 and TRBJ1-5; 7 bases map to TRBD1. The V segment lost 1 base and the J segment 4 bases; nucleotides outside the gene matches: 4. This CDR3 is 14 amino acids long. Germline V gene data show CDR1 as GTSNPN and CDR2 as SVGIG (reference sequence). The CDR3 sequence is CAWSAGTENQPQHF. Written as DNA, the CDR3 is TGTGCCTGGAGTGCCGGGACAGAAAATCAGCCCCAGCATTTT.

The chain employs TRBV10-3 and TRBJ1-3; D is perhaps TRBD1 (5 bases). Germline CDR1 is ENHRY and CDR2 is SYGVKD. V lost 6 bases and J lost 0, with 6 bases in between. The CDR3 contains 13 residues. The CDR3 here is CAIRGLSGNTIYF. The CDR3 DNA follows: TGTGCCATCAGGGGGCTCTCTGGAAACACCATATATTTT.

Many counts were recorded for this clonotype. V and J are TRBV10-3 and TRBJ1-4; D gene unclear. The CDR3 runs to 12 residues. The V gene's germline CDR1 is ENHRY and CDR2 SYGVKD. V shed 2 bases and J shed 8 bases, with 6 bases lying between them. CDR3 sequence: CAISEVGEKLFF. The CDR3 DNA reads TGTGCCATCAGTGAGGTGGGCGAAAAACTGTTTTTT.

In its sample, this clonotype was seen many times. The rearrangement uses TRBV7-8 and TRBJ2-3, with 8 bases lining up with TRBD2. CDR1 is SGHVS, CDR2 FQNEAQ, per germline. Unmatched junction bases numbered 12, after V lost 2 bases and J lost 2 bases. The CDR3 runs to 18 residues. The CDR3 is CASSLTGRTGGTTDTQYF. The CDR3 DNA sequence: TGTGCCAGCAGCTTAACAGGGCGGACGGGAGGGACCACAGATACGCAGTATTTT.

This chain uses TRBV9 with TRBJ2-1, with 7 positions matching TRBD2. The J segment lost 2 bases and the V segment lost 4 bases, leaving 9 bases of the junction unmatched. CDR1 and CDR2 from the germline V gene are SGDLS and YYNGEE. CDR3 length equals 16 residues. DNA for the CDR3: TGTGCCAGCAGCCTTAAGCGGGACCCGGCCTACAATGAGCAGTTCTTC. Translated, it gives CASSLKRDPAYNEQFF.

The sample holds a few counts of this clonotype. J is TRBJ1-3 and V is TRBV7-2, with no clear D. Germline CDR1 reads SGHTA; CDR2 reads FQGNSA. V shed 3 bases and J shed 0 bases, with 12 bases lying between them. The CDR3 has 16 residues. CDR3 sequence: CASSLGSPASGNTIYF. The CDR3 coding sequence is TGTGCCAGCAGCTTGGGGTCCCCCGCCTCTGGAAACACCATATATTTT.

In nucleotides, the CDR3 is TGCAGCGTTGCCGGCGGGCTACGTGAGCAGTTCTTC. Encoded protein: CSVAGGLREQFF. V and J are TRBV29-1 and TRBJ2-1; D perhaps matches TRBD2 (5 bases). The CDR3 consists of 12 residues. Trimming took off 4 bases at V and 9 bases at J, with 13 bases between the two ends. Germline V gene data show CDR1 as SQVTM and CDR2 as ANQGSEA.